These 25 T cell receptor beta chains were all obtained from the same sample, sequenced in a study of blood T cells in healthy people across ages. A J-beta primer mix and a sample-barcoded 5' primer were used in a second PCR of about 7 to 12 cycles. Using its own MiXCR run on the 5' RACE reads, TCRdb lists one record per CDR3 protein. The table has hundreds of thousands of distinct CDR3 sequences, roughly 41% seen once; the top ten hold 25% to 30%. Sequencing was carried out using blood. These TCRs come from an elderly man in good health.

This clonotype was counted between two and nine times. In DNA form, the CDR3 reads TGTGCCACCAAGGGACAGGCTACTCTCGGTGAAAAACTGTTTTTT. Encoded protein: CATKGQATLGEKLFF. J is TRBJ1-4 and V is TRBV6-5; 8 nucleotides align to TRBD1. This CDR3 contains 15 residues. Per the germline V gene, CDR1 is MNHEY and CDR2 is SVGAGI. Trimming removed 10 bases from V and 7 bases from J; junction bases left unmatched: 14.

The V call is TRBV4-1, the J call TRBJ2-1; D may be TRBD1 (5 bases). V shed 1 base and J shed 6 bases, with 10 bases lying between them. Per the germline V gene, CDR1 is MGHRA and CDR2 is YSYEKL. The CDR3 extends over 14 amino acids. DNA of the CDR3: TGCGCCAGCAGCCAAGCGTTGGGGCGCAATGAGCAGTTCTTC. Translating gives CASSQALGRNEQFF.

Comment on this clonotype: One junction end does not reproduce the germline sequence, and a read error may be involved. V gene TRBV28 combines with J gene TRBJ1-1, with a tentative D call TRBD1 (5 bases). The CDR3 totals 14 residues. Looked up from germline, CDR1 is MDHEN and CDR2 is SYDVKM. CDR3 sequence (DNA): TGTGCCGGCAGTTTCCCCCTATCGACAGCGCAAGCTTTCTTT. It translates to CAGSFPLSTAQAFF.

About this clonotype: The junction shows a germline mismatch at one end, possibly a read error. The J gene is TRBJ2-1, the V gene TRBV27; the D gene is possibly TRBD2 (5 bases). The CDR3 spans 18 residues. Germline V gene sequence: CDR1 MNHEY, CDR2 SMNVEV (reference sequence). Written as DNA, the CDR3 is TGTGCCAACAGTTTATCGTACCAAGAGGGTTTTACTTGGAATGAGCAGTTCTTC. Amino acid sequence: CANSLSYQEGFTWNEQFF.

This clonotype showed up just a few times. The chain links TRBV11-2 to TRBJ2-2; D is tentatively TRBD1 or TRBD2 (6 bases each). Germline V gene sequence: CDR1 SGHAT, CDR2 FQNNGV. The CDR3 length is 15 residues. The V and J ends lost 2 bases and 5 bases respectively, with 12 bases between them. CDR3 loop: CASSLSTGGTGELFF. Written as DNA, the CDR3 is TGTGCCAGCAGCTTATCGACAGGAGGGACCGGGGAGCTGTTTTTT.

The chain combines TRBV6-5 with TRBJ2-3; TRBD1 agrees at 10 bases. Germline loops: CDR1 MNHEY, CDR2 SVGAGI. The CDR3 is 15 amino acids. V was pared by 10 bases and J by 2 bases, with 9 bases of the junction left unmatched. The CDR3 sequence is CATLNDRGPTDTQYF. The CDR3 DNA is TGTGCCACCTTGAATGACAGGGGGCCCACAGATACGCAGTATTTT.

This rearrangement joins TRBV3-1 to TRBJ2-1; D remains unclear. V lost 1 base, J lost 13 bases, and 11 bases lay in between. The length of the CDR3 is 12 residues. The germline V gene has CDR1 LGHDT and CDR2 YNNKEL (reference sequence). For the CDR3, the DNA is TGTGCCAGCAGCCAAGGCCTTAGGACCCAGTTCTTC. This encodes CASSQGLRTQFF.

The chain uses TRBV3-1 and TRBJ2-7; D possibly corresponds to TRBD1 (5 bases). Germline-derived CDR1 and CDR2 are LGHDT and YNNKEL (reference sequence). The CDR3 is made up of 13 amino acids. V was clipped by 4 bases and J by 4 bases, with 11 bases between them. The CDR3 protein is CASSLTEEYEQYF. The CDR3 nucleotides are TGTGCCAGCAGCCTGACAGAAGAGTACGAGCAGTACTTC.

As concerns this clonotype: With a much larger clone just one base away, this may be a read error. The chain joins TRBV12-5 to TRBJ1-2, with TRBD1 matching over 9 bases. The CDR3 sequence is 13 residues long. CDR1 is LGHNT and CDR2 is FRNRAP in the germline V gene. Here the CDR3 DNA reads TGTACTAGTGGATCGGACAGGGGTAATGGCTACACCTTC. Translation gives CTSGSDRGNGYTF.

This chain joins TRBV4-2 and TRBJ2-3; TRBD2 might be the D (6 bases). Germline lookup yields CDR1 LGHNA and CDR2 YNFKEQ. This CDR3 is built from 17 residues. With 0 bases removed from V and 6 bases from J, the gap between germline ends came to 19 bases. The CDR3: CASSQDGAGTAGDTQYF. DNA of the CDR3: TGTGCCAGCAGCCAAGATGGGGCCGGCACGGCGGGGGATACGCAGTATTTT.

The chain links TRBV3-1 to TRBJ2-7; maybe TRBD2 (6 bases). Germline-derived CDR1 and CDR2 are LGHDT and YNNKEL (reference sequence). This CDR3 region has 14 residues. The germline V and J ends were trimmed by 4 bases and 6 bases, with 16 bases remaining between them. The CDR3 protein is CASSPNWGDGEQYF. DNA of the CDR3: TGTGCCAGCAGCCCAAACTGGGGGGACGGCGAGCAGTACTTC.

This clonotype was observed a few times. This chain connects TRBV14 to TRBJ2-1, with D possibly matching TRBD2 (5 bases). CDR3 length equals 15 residues. Trimming stripped 0 bases from V and 9 bases from J, with 15 bases between. The V gene's germline CDR1 is SGHDN and CDR2 FVKESK. This CDR3 reads CASSQDFGVTGEQFF. The CDR3 DNA reads as TGTGCCAGCAGCCAAGATTTCGGGGTGACGGGTGAGCAGTTCTTC.

The V and J genes are TRBV5-1 and TRBJ2-7; D unresolved. V gave up 5 bases and J gave up 4 bases, with 16 bases separating them. CDR1 SGHRS and CDR2 YFSETQ come from the germline V gene. This CDR3 spans 14 amino acids. The CDR3 nucleotides read TGCGCCAGCAGTATCAGGCCATCTCTGTACGAGCAGTACTTC. This encodes CASSIRPSLYEQYF.

This chain uses TRBV28 with TRBJ2-3, with 10 bases fitting TRBD2. The CDR3 is 18 residues long. The germline CDR1 and CDR2 sequences are MDHEN and SYDVKM. V shed 8 bases and J 0 bases; nucleotides not matched to a gene: 14. The CDR3 sequence is CASRHASGSGGSTDTQYF. The DNA for the CDR3 is TGTGCCAGCCGCCATGCTAGCGGGAGTGGAGGCAGCACAGATACGCAGTATTTT.

This chain uses TRBV3-1 with TRBJ2-2; 11 nucleotides match TRBD2. The CDR3 is made up of 16 amino acids. CDR1 LGHDT and CDR2 YNNKEL come from the germline V gene (reference sequence). Unmatched junction bases numbered 8, after V lost 9 bases and J lost 2 bases. CDR3 amino acids: CASLSGRDINTGELFF. The CDR3 DNA is TGTGCCAGTCTTAGCGGGAGGGATATAAACACCGGGGAGCTGTTTTTT. Together with reference TRBV3-1 and TRBJ2-2, the CDR3 gives the full variable domain: DTAVSQTPKYLVTQMGNDKSIKCEQNLGHDTMYWYKQDSKKFLKIMFSYNNKELIINETVPNRFSPKSPDKAHLNLHINSLELGDSAVYFCASLSGRDINTGELFFGEGSRLTVL.

This clonotype was found once. V and J are TRBV28 and TRBJ1-1, with 7 bases that match TRBD1. The germline V gene encodes CDR1 MDHEN and CDR2 SYDVKM. This CDR3 is built from 17 residues. J gave up 0 bases and V 5 bases, and 12 bases lay outside the gene matches. CDR3 sequence: CASSPLGDSLMNTEAFF. Written as DNA, the CDR3 is TGTGCCAGCAGTCCTCTGGGGGACAGCCTTATGAACACTGAAGCTTTCTTT.

This clonotype occurred a few times. V gene TRBV4-3 combines with J gene TRBJ1-1; TRBD1 might be the D (5 bases). The germline CDR1 and CDR2 sequences are LGHNA and YSLEER. V lost 1 base to trimming and J lost 4 bases, with 10 bases between them. The CDR3 totals 14 residues. The CDR3 here is CASSQVTGATEAFF. CDR3 nucleotides: TGCGCCAGCAGCCAAGTCACCGGGGCCACTGAAGCTTTCTTT.

The chain combines TRBV28 with TRBJ2-5, with a weak D call TRBD2 (5 bases). The CDR3 runs 16 residues. The germline CDR1 and CDR2 sequences are MDHEN and SYDVKM. V was shortened by 2 bases and J by 3 bases, with 16 bases between the two germline ends. The CDR3 DNA sequence: TGTGCCAGCAGTTTACGAGGACTGAGGTACAAAGAGACCCAGTACTTC. Translating gives CASSLRGLRYKETQYF.

This clonotype was recorded at least ten times. The V gene is TRBV7-9, the J gene TRBJ2-4; no definite D call. This CDR3 comprises 14 residues. V was shortened by 3 bases and J by 0 bases, with 6 bases between the two germline ends. Per germline, CDR1 SEHNR and CDR2 FQNEAQ (reference sequence). DNA of the CDR3: TGTGCCAGCAGCTTGAAGGGAGCCAAAAACATTCAGTACTTC. Protein product: CASSLKGAKNIQYF. Drawing the rest from reference TRBV7-9 and TRBJ2-4, the complete variable domain is DTGVSQNPRHKITKRGQNVTFRCDPISEHNRLYWYRQTLGQGPEFLTYFQNEAQLEKSRLLSDRFSAERPKGSFSTLEIQRTEQGDSAMYLCASSLKGAKNIQYFGAGTRLSVL.

Comments on this clonotype: Compared with germline, one end of the junction differs, possibly owing to a read error. This sequence joins TRBV12-3 or TRBV12-4 and TRBJ2-3; TRBD1 matches at 7 bases. The CDR3 loop spans 14 amino acids. CDR3 region: CASKSRGTTDAQYF. DNA of the CDR3: TGTGCCAGCAAGAGCAGGGGGACAACAGATGCGCAGTATTTT.

As concerns this clonotype: A single base separates this from a much larger clone, so it may be a read error. The genes are TRBV5-1 and TRBJ2-1, with 7 bases lining up with TRBD2. CDR1 and CDR2 (germline): SGHRS, YFSETQ. CDR3 size: 16 residues. CDR3 DNA sequence: TGCGCCAGCAGCTTGGCCGGGGGGTTAGGCTACAGTGAGCAGTTCTTC. It specifies CASSLAGGLGYSEQFF.

This clonotype came up many times. The chain joins TRBV15 to TRBJ2-5; tentatively, D is TRBD1 or TRBD2 (5 bases each). CDR1 is LNHNV, CDR2 YYDKDF, per germline (reference sequence). V was clipped by 5 bases and J by 5 bases, with 18 bases between them. The CDR3 has 15 amino acids. DNA for the CDR3: TGTGCCACCAGCGCCTCCGGGGCGAGCCATGAGACCCAGTACTTC. It specifies CATSASGASHETQYF.

This clonotype was seen only a few times. The chain joins TRBV4-2 to TRBJ2-5; 8 bases map to TRBD2. J gave up 1 base and V 1 base, and 8 bases lay outside the gene matches. The CDR3 length is 17 residues. From germline, CDR1 is LGHNA and CDR2 YNFKEQ. In DNA form, the CDR3 reads TGTGCCAGCAGCCAAGGGGGCGGCGGGGGGTTCCAAGAGACCCAGTACTTC. Translating it yields CASSQGGGGGFQETQYF.

This clonotype was seen more than once but under ten times. CDR3 nucleotide sequence: TGTGCCAGCAGAGCAGAGCCGGGGGAGACCCAGTACTTC. This encodes CASRAEPGETQYF. The chain links TRBV9 to TRBJ2-5, with a possible D match to TRBD2 (5 bases). Germline V gene data show CDR1 as SGDLS and CDR2 as YYNGEE. V was pared by 5 bases and J by 5 bases, with 13 bases between. This CDR3 contains 13 residues. Based on the CDR3 plus reference TRBV9 and TRBJ2-5, the full variable domain is DSGVTQTPKHLITATGQRVTLRCSPRSGDLSVYWYQQSLDQGLQFLIQYYNGEERAKGNILERFSAQQFPDLHSELNLSSLELGDSALYFCASRAEPGETQYFGPGTRLLVL.

As to this clonotype: Given a much more abundant clone one base away, this may be a read error. The chain has TRBV20-1 and TRBJ2-7; TRBD1 is a possible D gene (5 bases). Germline-derived CDR1 and CDR2 are DFQATT and SNEGSKA (reference sequence). This CDR3 has 10 residues. Trimming removed 1 base from V and 12 bases from J, with 10 bases in between. Written as DNA, the CDR3 is TGCAGTGCTAGAGGACAGACCCGGTACTTC. Its protein is CSARGQTRYF.